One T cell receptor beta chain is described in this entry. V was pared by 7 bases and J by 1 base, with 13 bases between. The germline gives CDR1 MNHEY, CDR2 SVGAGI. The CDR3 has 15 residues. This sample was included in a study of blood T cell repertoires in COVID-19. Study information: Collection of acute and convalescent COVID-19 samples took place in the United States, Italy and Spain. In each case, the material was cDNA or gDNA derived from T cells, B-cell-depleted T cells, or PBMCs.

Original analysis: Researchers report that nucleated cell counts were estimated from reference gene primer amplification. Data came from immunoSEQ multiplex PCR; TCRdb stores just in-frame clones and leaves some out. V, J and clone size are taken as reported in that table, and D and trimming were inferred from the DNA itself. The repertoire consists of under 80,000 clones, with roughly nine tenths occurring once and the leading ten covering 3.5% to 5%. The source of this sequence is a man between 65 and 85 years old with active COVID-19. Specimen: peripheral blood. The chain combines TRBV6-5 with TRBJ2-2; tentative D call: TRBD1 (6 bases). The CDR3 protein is CASNPTGKNTGELFF. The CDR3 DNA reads TGTGCCAGCAACCCAACAGGGAAGAACACCGGGGAGCTGTTTTTT.